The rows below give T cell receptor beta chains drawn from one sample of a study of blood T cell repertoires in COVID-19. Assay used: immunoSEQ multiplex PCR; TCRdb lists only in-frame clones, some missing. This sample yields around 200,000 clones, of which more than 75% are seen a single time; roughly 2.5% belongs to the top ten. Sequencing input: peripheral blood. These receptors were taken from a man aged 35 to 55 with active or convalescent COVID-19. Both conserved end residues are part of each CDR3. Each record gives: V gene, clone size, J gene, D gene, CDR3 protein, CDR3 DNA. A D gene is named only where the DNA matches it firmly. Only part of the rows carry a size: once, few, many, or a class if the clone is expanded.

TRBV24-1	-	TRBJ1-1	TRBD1	CATRGTANTEAFF	TGTGCCACCAGGGGGACAGCAAACACCGAAGCTTTCTTT
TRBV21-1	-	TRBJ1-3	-	CASSKQGGRSGNTIYF	TGTGCCAGCAGCAAACAAGGGGGCCGCTCTGGAAACACCATATATTTT
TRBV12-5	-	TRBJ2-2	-	CASGLDVKNTGELFF	TGTGCTAGTGGTTTGGATGTAAAGAACACCGGGGAGCTGTTTTTT
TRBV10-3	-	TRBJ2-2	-	CAISESTRGTGELFF	TGTGCCATCAGTGAGTCGACCCGCGGGACCGGGGAGCTGTTTTTT
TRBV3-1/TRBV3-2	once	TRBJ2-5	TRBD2	CASSQRGGTETQYF	TGTGCCAGCAGCCAACGGGGGGGGACGGAGACCCAGTACTTC
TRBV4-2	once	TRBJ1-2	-	CASSHARQGLFSNYGYTF	TGTGCCAGCAGCCACGCGAGGCAGGGTCTGTTTTCTAACTATGGCTACACCTTC
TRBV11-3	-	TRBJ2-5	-	CASRGQASQETQYF	TGTGCCAGCAGGGGGCAGGCCTCTCAAGAGACCCAGTACTTC
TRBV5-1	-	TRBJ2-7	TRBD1	CASSFTRQGSNEQYF	TGCGCCAGCAGCTTCACGAGACAGGGGTCCAACGAGCAGTACTTC
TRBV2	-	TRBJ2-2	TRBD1	CALRGRSGELFF	TGTGCCTTAAGGGGGCGGTCCGGGGAGCTGTTTTTT
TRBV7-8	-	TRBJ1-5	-	CASSSQGPLGQPQHF	TGTGCCAGCAGCTCTCAGGGGCCCCTCGGTCAGCCCCAGCATTTT
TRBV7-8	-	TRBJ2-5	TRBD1	CASSLEYFRGETQYF	TGTGCCAGCAGCTTAGAGTATTTCAGGGGGGAGACCCAGTACTTC
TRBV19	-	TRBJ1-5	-	CASTTVLYSNQPQHF	TGTGCCAGTACTACAGTCTTGTATAGCAATCAGCCCCAGCATTTT
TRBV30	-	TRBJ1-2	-	CACNRDSASYTF	TGTGCCTGCAACCGGGACTCCGCGAGCTACACCTTC
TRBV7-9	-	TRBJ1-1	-	CASSLTGESTEAFF	TGTGCCAGCAGCTTGACGGGGGAGAGCACTGAAGCTTTCTTT
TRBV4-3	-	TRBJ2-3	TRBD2	CASSQGLAGGPVTDTQYF	TGCGCCAGCAGCCAAGGACTAGCGGGGGGCCCGGTGACAGATACGCAGTATTTT
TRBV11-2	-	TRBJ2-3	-	CASSRGDYTDTQYF	TGTGCCAGCAGTAGGGGGGACTACACAGATACGCAGTATTTT
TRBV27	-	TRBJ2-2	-	CASSFLGGEAGELFF	TGTGCCAGCAGTTTTCTCGGAGGAGAGGCCGGGGAGCTGTTTTTT
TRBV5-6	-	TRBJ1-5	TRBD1	CASSRGTGWADSNQPQHF	TGTGCCAGCAGCCGCGGGACAGGGTGGGCCGATAGCAATCAGCCCCAGCATTTT
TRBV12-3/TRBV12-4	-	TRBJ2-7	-	CASSLVGVTRQYF	TGTGCCAGCAGTTTAGTCGGGGTGACCCGGCAGTACTTC
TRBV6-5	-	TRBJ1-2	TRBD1	CASSWGQGTWGYTF	TGTGCCAGCAGTTGGGGACAGGGAACTTGGGGCTACACCTTC
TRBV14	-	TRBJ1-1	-	CASSQDGDFYTEAFF	TGTGCCAGCAGCCAAGATGGGGACTTCTACACTGAAGCTTTCTTT
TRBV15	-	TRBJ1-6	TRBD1	CATSETGTVYNSPLHF	TGTGCCACCAGCGAGACGGGGACAGTTTATAATTCACCCCTCCACTTT
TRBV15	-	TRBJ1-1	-	CATSRDSTGGEAFF	TGTGCCACCAGCAGAGATTCGACAGGCGGTGAAGCTTTCTTT
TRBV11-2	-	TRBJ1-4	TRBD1	CASSVISRGLNEKLFF	TGTGCCAGCAGCGTCATTTCCAGGGGGCTGAATGAAAAACTGTTTTTT
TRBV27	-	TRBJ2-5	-	CASSLLRGSEETQYF	TGTGCCAGCAGTTTATTACGGGGGTCAGAAGAGACCCAGTACTTC
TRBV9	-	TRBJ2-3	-	CASSVTSTDTQYF	TGTGCCAGCAGCGTGACTAGCACAGATACGCAGTATTTT
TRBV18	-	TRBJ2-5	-	CASSPPMGGKETQYF	TGTGCCAGCTCACCCCCGATGGGCGGGAAAGAGACCCAGTACTTC
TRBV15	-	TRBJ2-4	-	CATSSPGTKNIQYF	TGTGCCACCAGTTCCCCCGGGACAAAAAACATTCAGTACTTC
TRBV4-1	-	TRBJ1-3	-	CASSQLSRGSGNTIYF	TGCGCCAGCAGCCAACTTTCCAGGGGTTCTGGAAACACCATATATTTT
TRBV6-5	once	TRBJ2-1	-	CASRPGTSYNEQFF	TGTGCCAGCAGGCCAGGGACTTCCTACAATGAGCAGTTCTTC
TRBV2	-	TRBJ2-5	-	CASSEALGSVGTQYF	TGTGCCAGCAGTGAAGCGCTTGGGAGCGTGGGGACCCAGTACTTC
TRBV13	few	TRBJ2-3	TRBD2	CASSLPSGTSGGAGTDTQYF	TGTGCCAGCAGCTTACCCAGCGGGACTAGCGGGGGGGCCGGCACAGATACGCAGTATTTT
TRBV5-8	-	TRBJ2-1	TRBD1	CASSRTGGWDEQFF	TGTGCCAGCAGCCGGACAGGGGGTTGGGATGAGCAGTTCTTC
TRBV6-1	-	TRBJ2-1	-	CASSELYNEQFF	TGTGCCAGCAGTGAACTTTACAATGAGCAGTTCTTC
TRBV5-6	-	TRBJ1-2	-	CASSLAIGTKVNYDGYTF	TGTGCCAGCAGCTTGGCCATCGGGACAAAAGTTAACTATGATGGCTACACCTTC
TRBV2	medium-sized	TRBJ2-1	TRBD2	CASSRQLAGGYNEQFF	TGTGCCAGCAGTCGACAACTAGCGGGGGGATACAATGAGCAGTTCTTC
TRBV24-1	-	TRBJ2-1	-	CATSAPLGAEGVYNEQFF	TGTGCCACCAGTGCCCCTTTGGGGGCCGAGGGGGTCTACAATGAGCAGTTCTTC
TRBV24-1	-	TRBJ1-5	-	CAKRWEKGQPQHF	TGTGCCAAGAGGTGGGAGAAAGGGCAGCCCCAGCATTTT
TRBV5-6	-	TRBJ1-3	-	CASSFILGDAGNTIYF	TGTGCCAGCAGCTTTATTCTGGGCGACGCTGGAAACACCATATATTTT
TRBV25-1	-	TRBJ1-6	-	CASSTTNSNSPLHF	TGTGCCAGCAGTACGACAAATTCTAATTCACCCCTCCACTTT
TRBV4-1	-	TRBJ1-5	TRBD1	CASSQVGQGNQPQHF	TGCGCCAGCAGCCAAGTCGGACAGGGCAATCAGCCCCAGCATTTT
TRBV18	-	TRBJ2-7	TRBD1	CASGQGGIHEQYF	TGTGCCAGCGGACAGGGTGGTATACACGAGCAGTACTTC
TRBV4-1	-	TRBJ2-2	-	CASSPFDGLTGNTGELFF	TGCGCCAGCAGCCCCTTTGATGGATTGACAGGGAACACCGGGGAGCTGTTTTTT
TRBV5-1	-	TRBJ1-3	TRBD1	CASSLTGTGGMGSGNTIYF	TGCGCCAGCAGCTTGACCGGGACAGGGGGCATGGGGTCTGGAAACACCATATATTTT
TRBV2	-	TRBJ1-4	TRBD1	CASSGQATTNEKLFF	TGTGCCAGCAGCGGACAGGCTACAACTAATGAAAAACTGTTTTTT
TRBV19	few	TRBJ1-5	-	CASSMGRGLGQPQHF	TGTGCCAGTAGTATGGGGAGGGGATTGGGTCAGCCCCAGCATTTT
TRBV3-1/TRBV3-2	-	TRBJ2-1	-	CASSPGTYNEQFF	TGTGCCAGCAGCCCCGGGACTTACAATGAGCAGTTCTTC
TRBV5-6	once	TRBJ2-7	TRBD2	CASSDTSVYEQYF	TGTGCCAGCAGCGACACTAGCGTCTACGAGCAGTACTTC
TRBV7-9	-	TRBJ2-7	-	CASSSLTGPYEQYF	TGTGCCAGCAGCTCTCTCACAGGGCCCTACGAGCAGTACTTC